This entry lists 5 T cell receptor beta chains sequenced from one sample in a study of blood T cells in healthy people across ages. Combining a sample-barcoded 5' primer with a J-beta primer mix, a second PCR ran for about 6 to 12 cycles. Using its own MiXCR run on the 5' RACE reads, TCRdb lists one record per CDR3 protein. The sample yields about 700,000 distinct CDR3 sequences, approximately 31% seen once. Sequenced input: blood. The receptor set was obtained from a woman aged 80 or over in good health.

This clonotype was observed a few times. The chain is built from TRBV20-1 and TRBJ1-2, with no clear D. V was pared by 3 bases and J by 2 bases, with 10 bases between. The germline V gene has CDR1 DFQATT and CDR2 SNEGSKA (reference sequence). The CDR3 contains 13 residues. The CDR3 DNA follows: TGCAGTGCTAGCTCCGGCACCAACTATGGCTACACCTTC. It encodes CSASSGTNYGYTF.

This chain links TRBV12-3 or TRBV12-4 with TRBJ1-2; 10 bases align to TRBD1. The junction had 7 bases not matched to a gene; V was cut back by 5 bases and J by 4 bases. The CDR3 sequence is 15 residues long. The CDR3 reads CASSPRDRGPYGYTF. For the CDR3, the DNA is TGTGCCAGCAGTCCCCGGGACAGGGGACCCTATGGCTACACCTTC.

The chain recombines TRBV5-4 with TRBJ2-7; TRBD1 might be the D (6 bases). CDR1 is SGHNT, CDR2 YYREEE, per germline (reference sequence). V shed 4 bases and J shed 1 base, with 12 bases lying between them. The CDR3 sequence is 14 residues long. The CDR3 protein is CASSRDTTSYEQYF. CDR3 bases: TGTGCCAGCAGCCGGGACACCACTTCCTACGAGCAGTACTTC. The variable domain in full, completed from reference TRBV5-4 and TRBJ2-7, reads ETGVTQSPTHLIKTRGQQVTLRCSSQSGHNTVSWYQQALGQGPQFIFQYYREEENGRGNFPPRFSGLQFPNYSSELNVNALELDDSALYLCASSRDTTSYEQYFGPGTRLTVT.

The V call is TRBV18, the J call TRBJ2-3; either TRBD1 or TRBD2 may fit D (6 bases each). V was trimmed by 3 bases and J by 7 bases, leaving 14 bases between them. Germline V gives CDR1 KGHSH, CDR2 LQKENI. The CDR3 runs to 14 residues. The CDR3 spells CASSPPLGGHTQYF. DNA for the CDR3: TGTGCCAGCTCACCCCCTCTAGGGGGGCATACGCAGTATTTT.

The chain carries TRBV5-1 and TRBJ2-1, with TRBD2 as a possible D gene (6 bases). CDR1 and CDR2 (germline): SGHRS, YFSETQ. Deletions cut 6 bases from V and 9 bases from J, with 13 bases between. The CDR3 is 12 residues long. CDR3 in DNA: TGCGCCAGCATGGGAGGAAGGAGTGAGCAGTTCTTC. Its protein product is CASMGGRSEQFF.